Presented here are 2 T cell receptor beta chains from one specimen sequenced in a study of human T cells and chemical hapten exposure. Time point of the sample: pre-sensitization, week 0. Noted treatment: therapeutic diphenylcyclopropenone sensitization with weekly scalp DPC. TCRdb passed the RACE reads through MiXCR, listing each CDR3 protein once. The data show tens of thousands of distinct CDR3 sequences, roughly 8.8% seen once. The sequences come from whole blood, collected in connection with sensitization to the hapten diphenylcyclopropenone (DPC). The receptors come from a woman between 35 and 50 years old with alopecia areata. Some clones in this sample may be carry-over from other donors' samples.

This clonotype was counted between two and nine times. The J gene is TRBJ2-1, the V gene TRBV29-1, with a possible D match to TRBD1 (6 bases). The length of the CDR3 is 13 residues. V was shortened by 3 bases and J by 5 bases, with 11 bases between the two germline ends. CDR1 is SQVTM, CDR2 ANQGSEA, per germline. CDR3 in amino acids: CSVEGALNNEQFF. The CDR3, as DNA: TGCAGCGTTGAGGGGGCGTTGAACAATGAGCAGTTCTTC.

In this sample, this clonotype turned up many times. The chain carries TRBV5-6 and TRBJ2-4, with 11 bases matching TRBD2. Germline assignment: CDR1 SGHDT and CDR2 YYEEEE. There are 15 residues in the CDR3. Trimming cost V 5 bases and J 8 bases; bases outside gene matches: 9. CDR3 region: CASSLTSGGHHIQYF. The CDR3 region has the DNA TGTGCCAGCAGTCTTACTAGCGGGGGCCACCACATTCAGTACTTC.